One sample yielded the 5 T cell receptor beta chains listed below, sequenced in a study of blood T cells in healthy people across ages. A second about 6 to 11 cycle PCR used barcoded and J-beta primers. One entry per CDR3 protein results from TCRdb running MiXCR on the 5' RACE reads. The table shows around 1.5 million distinct CDR3 sequences, with 42% occurring only once. The material sequenced was blood. The origin of the receptors is a woman younger than 30 in good health.

The rearrangement uses TRBV9 and TRBJ2-1; 13 bases line up with TRBD2. The CDR3 is 15 amino acids. Per germline, CDR1 SGDLS and CDR2 YYNGEE. The ends lost 4 bases at V and 8 bases at J; junction bases unmatched: 6. The CDR3 loop reads CASSLTSGRLDEQFF. CDR3 DNA: TGTGCCAGCAGCTTGACTAGCGGGAGGCTCGATGAGCAGTTCTTC.

The chain carries TRBV18 and TRBJ2-1, with 10 nucleotides matching TRBD2. The CDR3 runs to 15 residues. Germline CDR1 is KGHSH and CDR2 is LQKENI. J lost 9 bases, V lost 0 bases, and 5 bases had no gene match. CDR3 DNA sequence: TGTGCCAGCTCACCACCGGAGCTAGCGGGGGCTGAGCAGTTCTTC. It translates to CASSPPELAGAEQFF.

This clonotype has only a few counts. The J gene is TRBJ2-5, the V gene TRBV3-1; a possible D gene is TRBD1 (5 bases). V shed 2 bases and J shed 5 bases, with 15 bases lying between them. Germline CDR1 reads LGHDT; CDR2 reads YNNKEL (reference sequence). The CDR3 runs 15 residues. CDR3 sequence (DNA): TGTGCCAGCAGCCAAAACGTGGGTGCAGGGGAGACCCAGTACTTC. Translated: CASSQNVGAGETQYF.

The chain has TRBV6-6 and TRBJ1-2; the match to TRBD1 covers 8 bases. CDR1 MNHNY and CDR2 SVGAGI come from the germline V gene (reference sequence). CDR3 length equals 14 residues. Trimming took 5 bases from V and 4 from J; bases not matched to a gene: 6. The CDR3 sequence is CASSGQGYLYGYTF. In DNA form, the CDR3 reads TGTGCCAGCAGTGGACAGGGTTACCTCTATGGCTACACCTTC.

This clonotype appeared a few times. V and J are TRBV29-1 and TRBJ2-7, with D uncertain. Trimming took off 3 bases at V and 7 bases at J, with 10 bases between the two ends. Germline CDR1 reads SQVTM; CDR2 reads ANQGSEA. The CDR3 is made up of 11 amino acids. CDR3 DNA: TGCAGCGTTGATACTGACAATGAGCAGTACTTC. Translating it yields CSVDTDNEQYF.